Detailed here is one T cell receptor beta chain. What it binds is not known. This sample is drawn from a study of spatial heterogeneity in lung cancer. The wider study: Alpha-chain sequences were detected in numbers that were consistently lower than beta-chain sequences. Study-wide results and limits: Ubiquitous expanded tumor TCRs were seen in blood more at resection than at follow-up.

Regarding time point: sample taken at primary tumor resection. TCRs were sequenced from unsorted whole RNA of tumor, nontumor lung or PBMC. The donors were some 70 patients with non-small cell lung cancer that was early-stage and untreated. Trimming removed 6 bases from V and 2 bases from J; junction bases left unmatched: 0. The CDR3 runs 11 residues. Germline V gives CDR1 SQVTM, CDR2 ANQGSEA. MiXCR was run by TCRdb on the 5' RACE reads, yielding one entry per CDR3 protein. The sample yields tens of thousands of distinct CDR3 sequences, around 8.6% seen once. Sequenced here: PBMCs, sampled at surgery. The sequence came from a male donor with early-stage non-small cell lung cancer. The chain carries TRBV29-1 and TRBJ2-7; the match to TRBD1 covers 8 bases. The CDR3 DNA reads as TGCAGCGTGGGACAGGCCTACGAGCAGTACTTC. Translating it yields CSVGQAYEQYF.